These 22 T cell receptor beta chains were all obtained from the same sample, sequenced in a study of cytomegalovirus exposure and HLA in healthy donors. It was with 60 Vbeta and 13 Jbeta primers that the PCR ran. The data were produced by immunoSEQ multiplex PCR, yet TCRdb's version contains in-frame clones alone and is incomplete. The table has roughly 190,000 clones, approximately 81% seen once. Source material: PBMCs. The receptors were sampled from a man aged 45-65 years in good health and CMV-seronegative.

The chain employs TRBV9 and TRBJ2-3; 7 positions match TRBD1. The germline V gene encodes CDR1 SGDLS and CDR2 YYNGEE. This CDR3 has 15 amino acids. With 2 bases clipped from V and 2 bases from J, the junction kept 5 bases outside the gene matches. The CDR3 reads CASSVGQKNTDTQYF. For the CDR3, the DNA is TGTGCCAGCAGCGTGGGACAGAAGAACACAGATACGCAGTATTTT.

The CDR3 is CASRAGQGYSPLHF. The CDR3 DNA is TGTGCCTCTCGCGCCGGACAGGGGTATTCACCCCTCCACTTT. The genes are TRBV27 and TRBJ1-6, with 9 bases aligning to TRBD1. The CDR3 length is 14 residues. The J segment lost 8 bases and the V segment lost 11 bases, leaving 10 bases of the junction unmatched. Germline lookup yields CDR1 MNHEY and CDR2 SMNVEV (reference sequence).

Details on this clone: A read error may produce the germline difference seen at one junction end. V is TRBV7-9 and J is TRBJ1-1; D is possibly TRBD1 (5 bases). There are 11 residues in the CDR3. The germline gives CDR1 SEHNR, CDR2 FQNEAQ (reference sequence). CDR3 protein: CSSSGRAEAFF. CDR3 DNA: TGTTCCAGCAGCGGCAGGGCCGAAGCTTTCTTT. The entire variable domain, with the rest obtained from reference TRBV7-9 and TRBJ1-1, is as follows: DTGVSQNPRHKITKRGQNVTFRCDPISEHNRLYWYRQTLGQGPEFLTYFQNEAQLEKSRLLSDRFSAERPKGSFSTLEIQRTEQGDSAMYLCSSSGRAEAFFGQGTRLTVV.

This chain's CDR3 is CAISDDRGVSAFF. The CDR3 coding sequence is TGTGCCATCAGTGATGACAGGGGAGTTTCAGCTTTCTTT. The chain employs TRBV10-3 and TRBJ1-1; TRBD1 matches at 8 bases. The length of the CDR3 is 13 residues. Germline lookup yields CDR1 ENHRY and CDR2 SYGVKD. V lost 3 bases, J lost 10 bases, and 7 bases stayed unmatched.

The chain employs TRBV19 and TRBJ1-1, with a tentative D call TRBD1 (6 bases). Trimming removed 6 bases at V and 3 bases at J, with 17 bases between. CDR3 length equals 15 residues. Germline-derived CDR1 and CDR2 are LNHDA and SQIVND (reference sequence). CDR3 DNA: TGTGCCAGTAGGATCCGGAGAGGGGGGGACACTGAAGCTTTCTTT. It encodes CASRIRRGGDTEAFF.

Here the CDR3 DNA reads TGTGCCAGCTCACCGGGCAGGGGGATCTCTGGAAACACCATATATTTT. This codes for CASSPGRGISGNTIYF. This chain uses TRBV18 with TRBJ1-3; 7 positions match TRBD1. CDR3 size: 16 residues. Germline trimming cut 3 bases from V and 0 bases from J; bases unmatched to any gene: 5. The V gene's germline CDR1 is KGHSH and CDR2 LQKENI.

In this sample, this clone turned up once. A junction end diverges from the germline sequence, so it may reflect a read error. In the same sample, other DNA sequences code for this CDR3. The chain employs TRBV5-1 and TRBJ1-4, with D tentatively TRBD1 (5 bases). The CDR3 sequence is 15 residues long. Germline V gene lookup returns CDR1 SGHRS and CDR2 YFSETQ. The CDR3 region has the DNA TGCGCTAGCAGCTTGGGGGAGGCTCCTAATGAAAAACTGTTTTTT. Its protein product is CASSLGEAPNEKLFF.

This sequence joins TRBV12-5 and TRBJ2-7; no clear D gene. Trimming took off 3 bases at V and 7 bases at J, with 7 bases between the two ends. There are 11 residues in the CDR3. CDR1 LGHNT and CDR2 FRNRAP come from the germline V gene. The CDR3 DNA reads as TGTGCTAGTGGTTTTAGCTGGGAGCAGTACTTC. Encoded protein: CASGFSWEQYF.

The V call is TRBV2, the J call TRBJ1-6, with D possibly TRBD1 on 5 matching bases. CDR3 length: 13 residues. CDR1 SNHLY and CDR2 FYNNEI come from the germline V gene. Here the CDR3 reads CALMAGINSPLHF. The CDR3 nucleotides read TGTGCGTTGATGGCAGGGATCAATTCACCCCTCCACTTT.

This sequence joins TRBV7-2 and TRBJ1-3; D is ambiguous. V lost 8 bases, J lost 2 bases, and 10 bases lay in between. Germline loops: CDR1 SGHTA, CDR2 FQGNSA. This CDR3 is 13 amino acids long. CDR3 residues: CASAEPPGNTIYF. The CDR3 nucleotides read TGTGCCAGCGCTGAGCCTCCTGGAAACACCATATATTTT. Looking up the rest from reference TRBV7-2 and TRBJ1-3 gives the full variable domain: GAGVSQSPSNKVTEKGKDVELRCDPISGHTALYWYRQSLGQGLEFLIYFQGNSAPDKSGLPSDRFSAERTGGSVSTLTIQRTQQEDSAVYLCASAEPPGNTIYFGEGSWLTVV.

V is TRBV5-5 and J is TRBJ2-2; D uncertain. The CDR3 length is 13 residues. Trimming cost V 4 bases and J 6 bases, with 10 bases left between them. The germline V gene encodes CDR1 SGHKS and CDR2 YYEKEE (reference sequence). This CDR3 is CASSLPTAGELFF. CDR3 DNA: TGTGCCAGCAGCCTTCCAACTGCCGGGGAGCTGTTTTTT.

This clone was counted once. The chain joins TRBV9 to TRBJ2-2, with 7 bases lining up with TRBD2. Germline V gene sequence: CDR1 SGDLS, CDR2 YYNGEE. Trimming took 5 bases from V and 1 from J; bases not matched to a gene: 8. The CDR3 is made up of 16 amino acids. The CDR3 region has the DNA TGTGCCAGCAGTGGCGGGCTAGCGGTGAACACCGGGGAGCTGTTTTTT. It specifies CASSGGLAVNTGELFF. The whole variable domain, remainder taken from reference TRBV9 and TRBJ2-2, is DSGVTQTPKHLITATGQRVTLRCSPRSGDLSVYWYQQSLDQGLQFLIQYYNGEERAKGNILERFSAQQFPDLHSELNLSSLELGDSALYFCASSGGLAVNTGELFFGEGSRLTVL.

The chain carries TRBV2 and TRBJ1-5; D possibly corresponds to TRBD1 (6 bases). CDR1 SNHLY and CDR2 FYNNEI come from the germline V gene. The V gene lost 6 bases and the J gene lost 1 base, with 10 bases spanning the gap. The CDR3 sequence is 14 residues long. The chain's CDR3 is CASRDTGSNQPQHF. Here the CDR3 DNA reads TGTGCCAGCAGGGATACAGGGAGCAATCAGCCCCAGCATTTT.

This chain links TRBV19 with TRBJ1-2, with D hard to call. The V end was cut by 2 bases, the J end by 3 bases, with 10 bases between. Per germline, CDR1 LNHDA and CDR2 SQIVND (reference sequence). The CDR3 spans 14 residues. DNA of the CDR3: TGTGCCAGTAGTATACCCGGGGTTCACTATGGCTACACCTTC. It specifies CASSIPGVHYGYTF.

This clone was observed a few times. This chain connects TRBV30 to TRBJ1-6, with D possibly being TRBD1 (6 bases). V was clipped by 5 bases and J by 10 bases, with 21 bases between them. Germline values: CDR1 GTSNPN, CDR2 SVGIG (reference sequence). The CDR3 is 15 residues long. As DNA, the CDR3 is TGTGCCTGGTCGTTTCCTACAGGGATCGGATCACCCCTCCACTTT. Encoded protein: CAWSFPTGIGSPLHF.

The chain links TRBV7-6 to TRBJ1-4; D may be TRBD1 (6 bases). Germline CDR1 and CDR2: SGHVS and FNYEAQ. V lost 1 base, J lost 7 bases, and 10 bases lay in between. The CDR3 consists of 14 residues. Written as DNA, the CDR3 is TGTGCCAGCAGCTTAGAGGGGGTCGGTGAAAAACTGTTTTTT. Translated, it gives CASSLEGVGEKLFF.

In nucleotides, the CDR3 is TGTGCCAGCAGCAACGTAGCGTCCGGGGAGCTGTTTTTT. Translated, it gives CASSNVASGELFF. The rearrangement joins TRBV7-9 to TRBJ2-2; a possible D gene is TRBD2 (5 bases). This CDR3 spans 13 amino acids. From germline, CDR1 is SEHNR and CDR2 FQNEAQ (reference sequence). V was clipped by 5 bases and J by 6 bases, with 10 bases between them.

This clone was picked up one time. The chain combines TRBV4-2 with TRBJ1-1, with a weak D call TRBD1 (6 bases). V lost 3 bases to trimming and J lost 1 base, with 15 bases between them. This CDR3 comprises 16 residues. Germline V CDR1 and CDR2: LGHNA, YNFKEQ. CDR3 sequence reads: CASSHLGQRGNTEAFF. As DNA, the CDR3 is TGTGCCAGCAGCCACCTCGGACAGAGGGGGAACACTGAAGCTTTCTTT.

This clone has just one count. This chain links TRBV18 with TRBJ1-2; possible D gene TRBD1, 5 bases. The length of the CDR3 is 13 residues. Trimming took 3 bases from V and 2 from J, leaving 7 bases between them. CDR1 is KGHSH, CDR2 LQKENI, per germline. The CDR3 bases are TGTGCCAGCTCACCCCACAGGAACTATGGCTACACCTTC. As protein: CASSPHRNYGYTF. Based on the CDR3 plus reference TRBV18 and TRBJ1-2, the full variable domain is NAGVMQNPRHLVRRRGQEARLRCSPMKGHSHVYWYRQLPEEGLKFMVYLQKENIIDESGMPKERFSAEFPKEGPSILRIQQVVRGDSAAYFCASSPHRNYGYTFGSGTRLTVV.

The CDR3 coding sequence is TGTGCCAGTAGTTTCGGCCGGGACAGGGACGAGCAGTACTTC. Its protein product is CASSFGRDRDEQYF. This sequence joins TRBV19 and TRBJ2-7; 9 nucleotides align to TRBD1. CDR3 length equals 14 residues. The J segment lost 5 bases and the V segment lost 5 bases, leaving 7 bases of the junction unmatched. Germline values: CDR1 LNHDA, CDR2 SQIVND (reference sequence). Full variable domain (missing parts from reference TRBV19 and TRBJ2-7): DGGITQSPKYLFRKEGQNVTLSCEQNLNHDAMYWYRQDPGQGLRLIYYSQIVNDFQKGDIAEGYSVSREKKESFPLTVTSAQKNPTAFYLCASSFGRDRDEQYFGPGTRLTVT.

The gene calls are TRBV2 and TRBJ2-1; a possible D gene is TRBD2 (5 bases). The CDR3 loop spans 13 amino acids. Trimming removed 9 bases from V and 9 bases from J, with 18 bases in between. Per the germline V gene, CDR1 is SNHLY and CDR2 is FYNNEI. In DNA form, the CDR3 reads TGTGCCAGTAAGACCGAGGGTTCTGTTGAGCAGTTCTTC. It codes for CASKTEGSVEQFF.

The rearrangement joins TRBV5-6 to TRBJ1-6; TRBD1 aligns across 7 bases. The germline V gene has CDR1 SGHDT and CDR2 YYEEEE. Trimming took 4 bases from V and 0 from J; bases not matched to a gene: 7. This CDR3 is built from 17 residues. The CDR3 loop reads CASSLGTVSSYNSPLHF. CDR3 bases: TGTGCCAGCAGCCTCGGGACAGTTAGCTCCTATAATTCACCCCTCCACTTT.